This T cell receptor (beta chain) appears in the sequencing data of a study of shared clonotypes between healthy human individuals. TCRdb keeps only in-frame clones here, not all; method: immunoSEQ multiplex PCR. Among about 2.3 million clones listed, 80% to 95% were seen once. Comment on this clone: Its antigen is unknown.

Study-level findings and limits: Rarefaction curves obtained for sorted subsets showed sequencing incomplete despite large depth. Naive subsets generally exceeded memory subsets in estimated richness.

Germline V gives CDR1 KGHSH, CDR2 LQKENI. J gave up 3 bases and V 3 bases, and 4 bases lay outside the gene matches. CDR3 size: 14 residues. This receptor was obtained from a man younger than 35 in good health. Some clones in this sample may be carry-over from other donors' samples. Source material: naive CD4+ T cells from PBMCs. Regarding subset: CD45RA+ positively selected. The chain has TRBV18 and TRBJ1-2; 7 bases are a match to TRBD1. For the CDR3, the DNA is TGTGCCAGCTCACCGTACCAGGGGGACTATGGCTACACCTTC. It yields the protein CASSPYQGDYGYTF. Filled out from reference TRBV18 and TRBJ1-2, the complete variable domain reads NAGVMQNPRHLVRRRGQEARLRCSPMKGHSHVYWYRQLPEEGLKFMVYLQKENIIDESGMPKERFSAEFPKEGPSILRIQQVVRGDSAAYFCASSPYQGDYGYTFGSGTRLTVV.